The 11 T cell receptor beta chains below come from one sample, sequenced in a study of beta chain features in type 1 diabetes. TCRB transcripts that were expressed got sequenced, as all of the isolated RNA had been reverse transcribed. The method was immunoSEQ multiplex PCR; TCRdb's version includes in-frame clones alone and lacks a portion of them. The repertoire holds roughly 230,000 clones, with about 9.3% as singletons. Sequencing used naive CD4+ T cells from blood. Receptor source: a woman aged 18 to 35 in good health.

The chain combines TRBV2 with TRBJ2-7, with D tentatively TRBD1 (5 bases). Between the trimmed V and J ends, which lost 10 bases and 4 bases, there was a span of 23 bases. Germline V gene data show CDR1 as SNHLY and CDR2 as FYNNEI. The CDR3 loop spans 15 amino acids. The CDR3 nucleotides read TGTGCCATCAAGCAAGGTGACAGAGTATCGTACGAGCAGTACTTC. As protein: CAIKQGDRVSYEQYF.

This clone was observed once. V gene TRBV5-1 combines with J gene TRBJ1-2; perhaps TRBD1 as D (5 bases). V was trimmed by 4 bases and J by 3 bases, leaving 10 bases between them. The length of the CDR3 is 13 residues. In germline, CDR1 is SGHRS, CDR2 YFSETQ. The DNA for the CDR3 is TGCGCCAGCAGCCCGACAGCATACTATGGCTACACCTTC. It specifies CASSPTAYYGYTF.

This clone occurred a few times. V and J are TRBV10-3 and TRBJ1-4, with TRBD1 matching 7 bases. CDR1 and CDR2 from the germline V gene are ENHRY and SYGVKD. Losses at the gene ends were 4 bases for V and 5 bases for J; bases not matched to a gene: 7. The CDR3 is 15 residues long. The DNA for the CDR3 is TGTGCCATCAGTGCCGCGGGACAGAAGAATGAAAAACTGTTTTTT. Protein: CAISAAGQKNEKLFF.

V gene TRBV18 combines with J gene TRBJ2-7; D is unresolved. Germline V CDR1 and CDR2: KGHSH, LQKENI. V lost 3 bases to trimming and J lost 2 bases, with 11 bases between them. The length of the CDR3 is 14 residues. CDR3 DNA sequence: TGTGCCAGCTCACCGAGCCGATCCCCCTACGAGCAGTACTTC. Residues: CASSPSRSPYEQYF.

CDR3 loop: CASRAGTGGQPQHF. Written as DNA, the CDR3 is TGTGCCAGCAGGGCGGGGACAGGAGGCCAGCCCCAGCATTTT. The J gene is TRBJ1-5, the V gene TRBV2; 8 positions agree with TRBD1. The CDR3 runs to 14 residues. Germline CDR1 reads SNHLY; CDR2 reads FYNNEI. The V gene end was trimmed by 6 bases and the J gene end by 7 bases; junction bases not matched to a gene: 8.

This clone was seen only a few times. The chain couples TRBV30 to TRBJ1-1; D not resolved. Between the trimmed V and J ends, which lost 2 bases and 0 bases, there was a span of 13 bases. CDR3 length equals 15 residues. Germline CDR1 is GTSNPN and CDR2 is SVGIG (reference sequence). The CDR3 reads CAWSRGPVMNTEAFF. The DNA of the CDR3 is TGTGCCTGGAGTCGTGGTCCAGTTATGAACACTGAAGCTTTCTTT.

This clone was seen more than once but under ten times. This chain joins TRBV15 and TRBJ2-7; no clear D gene. The CDR3 runs 11 residues. The V gene's germline CDR1 is LNHNV and CDR2 YYDKDF (reference sequence). Trimming removed 5 bases from V and 5 bases from J, with 7 bases in between. In nucleotides, the CDR3 is TGTGCCACCAGCTTCGAGAACGAGCAGTACTTC. The encoded protein is CATSFENEQYF.

This clone was counted a few times. CDR3 nucleotides: TGCGCCAGCAGAAGGGACAGCTACGAGCAGTACTTC. Its protein product is CASRRDSYEQYF. The chain combines TRBV10-2 with TRBJ2-7; TRBD1 agrees at 7 bases. Losses at the gene ends were 6 bases for V and 3 bases for J; bases not matched to a gene: 2. Germline V gives CDR1 WSHSY, CDR2 SAAADI. This CDR3 is 12 amino acids long.

The chain has TRBV18 and TRBJ2-3, with D possibly being TRBD1 (5 bases). CDR1 is KGHSH, CDR2 LQKENI, per germline. Trimming cost V 5 bases and J 3 bases, with 15 bases left between them. This CDR3 spans 15 amino acids. In nucleotides, the CDR3 is TGTGCCAGCTCAGGGGCCCAAGAAGGTACAGATACGCAGTATTTT. The encoded protein is CASSGAQEGTDTQYF.

This clone was recorded a few times. This chain connects TRBV29-1 to TRBJ1-1, with 9 bases matching TRBD1. Looked up from germline, CDR1 is SQVTM and CDR2 is ANQGSEA. The V segment lost 5 bases and the J segment 4 bases; nucleotides outside the gene matches: 8. The CDR3 loop spans 14 amino acids. The CDR3 loop reads CSVLRLDRGTEAFF. DNA of the CDR3: TGCAGCGTTCTCCGCTTGGACAGGGGCACTGAAGCTTTCTTT.

The chain has TRBV18 and TRBJ2-1; D is perhaps TRBD2 (6 bases). V lost 4 bases and J lost 3, with 7 bases in between. In germline, CDR1 is KGHSH, CDR2 LQKENI. The length of the CDR3 is 13 residues. CDR3 region: CASSRDFYNEQFF. In nucleotides, the CDR3 is TGTGCCAGCTCACGGGACTTCTACAATGAGCAGTTCTTC.